The TCR beta chain under discussion was sequenced for a study of T cell responses to AZD1222 COVID-19 vaccine. Study-level points and caveats: Baseline seropositives among AZD1222 recipients totaled only six.

Deletions cut 2 bases from V and 0 bases from J, with 5 bases between. This CDR3 spans 14 amino acids. Germline CDR1 and CDR2: KGHSH and LQKENI. On this clone: Antigen: not known. The sample contains more than one DNA sequence encoding this CDR3.

Using immunoSEQ multiplex PCR, the repertoire was profiled, and TCRdb retains in-frame clones only, with some absent. In the table there are approximately 140,000 clones, about 93% of which are singletons. The starting material was peripheral blood, obtained on day 0 of AZD1222 vaccination. This receptor was identified in an adult in good health. This sequence joins TRBV18 and TRBJ1-5, with D unresolved. CDR3 in DNA: TGTGCCAGCTCACCATCGGGTAGCAATCAGCCCCAGCATTTT. It yields the protein CASSPSGSNQPQHF.